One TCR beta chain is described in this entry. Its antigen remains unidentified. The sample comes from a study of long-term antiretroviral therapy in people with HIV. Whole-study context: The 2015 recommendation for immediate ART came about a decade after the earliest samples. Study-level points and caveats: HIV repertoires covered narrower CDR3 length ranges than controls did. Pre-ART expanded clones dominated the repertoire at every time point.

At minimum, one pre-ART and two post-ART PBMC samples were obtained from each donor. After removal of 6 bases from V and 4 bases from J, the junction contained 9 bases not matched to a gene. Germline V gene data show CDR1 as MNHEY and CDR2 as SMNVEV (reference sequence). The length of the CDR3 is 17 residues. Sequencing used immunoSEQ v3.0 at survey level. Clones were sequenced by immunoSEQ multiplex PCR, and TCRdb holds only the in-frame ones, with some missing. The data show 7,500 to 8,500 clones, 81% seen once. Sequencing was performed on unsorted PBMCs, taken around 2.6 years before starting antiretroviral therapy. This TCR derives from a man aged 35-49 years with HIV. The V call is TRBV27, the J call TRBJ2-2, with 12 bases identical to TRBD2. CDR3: CASRLLAGGQVTGELFF. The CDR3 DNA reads TGTGCCAGCAGGTTGCTAGCGGGGGGGCAGGTCACCGGGGAGCTGTTTTTT.